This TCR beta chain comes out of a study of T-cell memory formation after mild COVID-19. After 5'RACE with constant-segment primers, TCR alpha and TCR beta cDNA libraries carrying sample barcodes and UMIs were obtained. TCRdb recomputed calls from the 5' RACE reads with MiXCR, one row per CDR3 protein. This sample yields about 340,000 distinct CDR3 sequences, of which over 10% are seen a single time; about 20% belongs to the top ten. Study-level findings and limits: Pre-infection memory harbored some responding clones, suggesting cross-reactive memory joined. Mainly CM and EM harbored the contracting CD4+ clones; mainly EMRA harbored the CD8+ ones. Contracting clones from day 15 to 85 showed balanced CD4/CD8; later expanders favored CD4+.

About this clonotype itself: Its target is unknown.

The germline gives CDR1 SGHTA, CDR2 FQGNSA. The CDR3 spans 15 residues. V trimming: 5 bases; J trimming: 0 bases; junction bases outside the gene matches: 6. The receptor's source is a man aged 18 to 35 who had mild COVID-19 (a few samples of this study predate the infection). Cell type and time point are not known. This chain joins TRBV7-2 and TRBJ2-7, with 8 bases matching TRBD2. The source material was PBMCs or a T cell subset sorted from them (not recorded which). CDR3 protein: CASSLSGASSYEQYF. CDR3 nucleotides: TGTGCCAGCAGCCTTAGCGGGGCGAGCTCCTACGAGCAGTACTTC.